This TCR beta chain was identified in a study of CD8 T cells in ankylosing spondylitis. TCRdb fed the 5' RACE reads into MiXCR, producing one record per CDR3 protein. The table lists 250,000 to 400,000 distinct CDR3 sequences, 11% of them singletons. Study-wide results and caveats: There were earlier reports of some motif variants in reactive arthritis synovial fluid and blood.

This clonotype was picked up many times. The antigen is unknown. This sequence was found in a female donor with ankylosing spondylitis or in good health (not recorded which). Input material: blood, either unsorted or a sorted T cell fraction (not recorded which).

The CDR3 bases are TGTGCCAGTAGTACCTTCGGGACCCCCGCCGGGATACGAGAGACCCAGTACTTC. It specifies CASSTFGTPAGIRETQYF. V is TRBV19 and J is TRBJ2-5, with D perhaps matching TRBD1 or TRBD2 (5 bases each). This CDR3 spans 18 amino acids. Trimming shortened V by 4 bases and J by 4 bases, and 25 bases separated the two germline ends. Germline assignment: CDR1 LNHDA and CDR2 SQIVND (reference sequence).